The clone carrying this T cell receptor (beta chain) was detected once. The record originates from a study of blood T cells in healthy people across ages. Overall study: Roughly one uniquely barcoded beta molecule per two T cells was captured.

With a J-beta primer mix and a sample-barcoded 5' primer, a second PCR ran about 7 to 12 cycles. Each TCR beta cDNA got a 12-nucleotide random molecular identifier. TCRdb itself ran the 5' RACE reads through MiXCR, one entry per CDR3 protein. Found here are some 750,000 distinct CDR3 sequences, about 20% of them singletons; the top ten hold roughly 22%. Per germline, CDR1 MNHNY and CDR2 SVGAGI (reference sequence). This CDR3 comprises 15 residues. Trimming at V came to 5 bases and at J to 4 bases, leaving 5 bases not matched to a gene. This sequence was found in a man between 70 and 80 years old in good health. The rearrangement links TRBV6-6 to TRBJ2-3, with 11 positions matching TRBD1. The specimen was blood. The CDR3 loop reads CASSDGTGGPDTQYF. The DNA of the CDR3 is TGTGCCAGCAGTGACGGGACAGGGGGACCAGATACGCAGTATTTT.